The following is a T cell receptor (beta chain) sequence with its context. The antigen is unknown. Germline assignment: CDR1 SQVTM and CDR2 ANQGSEA. The CDR3 extends over 13 amino acids. What made the TCR beta cDNA was 5'RACE template switching with UMIs. TCRdb reprocessed the 5' RACE reads and stores each CDR3 protein as one record, lacking DNA. This listing includes 400,000 or so distinct CDR3 sequences. These data come from a study of T cells expressing NK-cell markers. Study background: Sorted CD3+CD56-NKG2C+, CD3+CD56+NKG2C+ and CD3+CD56+NKG2C- T cells supplied the TCR beta repertoires.

Study-wide points: Dominant NKG2C+ clonotypes made up about 1.0-8% of CD8+ T cells in several donors.

Sequenced material: blood T cells: a sorted CD56 or NKG2C T cell subset, CD4+ or CD8+ T cells, or bulk PBMC T cells (not recorded which). The sequence came from a woman aged 50 to 60 in good health. The J gene is TRBJ2-1, the V gene TRBV29-1. CDR3 amino acids: CSVIGPAYNEQFF.